Shown below are 2 T cell receptor beta chains from a single sample sequenced in a study of CD8 T cells in ankylosing spondylitis. Study outcomes and limitations: A motif of seven or eight highly homologous TCR beta variants was seen as apparently characteristic of ankylosing spondylitis blood.

From the 5' RACE reads, TCRdb called clonotypes with MiXCR, one entry per CDR3 protein. The sample shows 250,000 to 350,000 distinct CDR3 sequences, around 7.6% of them seen only once. The antigens these receptors bind are not known. Sequencing was carried out using blood, either unsorted or a sorted T cell fraction (not recorded which). The source is a male donor with ankylosing spondylitis.

This clonotype was seen ten or more times. V usage is TRBV7-9 and J usage is TRBJ1-1, with D tentatively TRBD1 (5 bases). This CDR3 contains 13 residues. CDR1 is SEHNR, CDR2 FQNEAQ, per germline (reference sequence). Trimming pared 4 bases from V and 1 base from J, leaving 7 bases between. CDR3 DNA: TGTGCCAGCAGCTATGGACAGAACACTGAAGCTTTCTTT. Translated, it gives CASSYGQNTEAFF.

The gene calls are TRBV6-1 and TRBJ2-1; 15 nucleotides match TRBD2. The CDR3 contains 17 residues. CDR1 is MNHNS and CDR2 is SASEGT in the germline V gene. V shed 6 bases and J 2 bases; nucleotides not matched to a gene: 5. The DNA for the CDR3 is TGTGCCAGCAGAGGACTAGCGGGAGGGGAAGCCTACAATGAGCAGTTCTTC. It specifies CASRGLAGGEAYNEQFF.